Following are 29 T cell receptor beta chains from one sample sequenced in a study of OX40 agonist ivuxolimab in advanced cancers. Repertoires were generated with immunoSEQ multiplex PCR, while TCRdb's copy carries only in-frame clones and drops some. The sample contains roughly 63,000 clones, 80% to 90% of which appear only once. Sequencing used CD4+ or CD8+ T cells sorted from blood, obtained in a trial of the OX40 agonist ivuxolimab. The source of these receptors is an adult with an advanced solid tumor such as melanoma, head and neck, liver or kidney cancer.

This sequence joins TRBV7-2 and TRBJ2-7; unclear D gene. Germline CDR1 SGHTA, CDR2 FQGNSA. The CDR3 runs 15 residues. The germline V and J ends were trimmed by 0 bases and 2 bases, with 11 bases remaining between them. The CDR3, as DNA: TGTGCCAGCAGCTTAGCGCGTGGGTATGCCTACGAGCAGTACTTC. Protein sequence: CASSLARGYAYEQYF.

CDR3 sequence reads: CASSLSWGLSYEQYF. The CDR3 coding sequence is TGTGCCAGCAGTTTATCGTGGGGACTCTCCTACGAGCAGTACTTC. V usage is TRBV27 and J usage is TRBJ2-7; tentative D call: TRBD2 (6 bases). CDR1 MNHEY and CDR2 SMNVEV come from the germline V gene (reference sequence). V was shortened by 0 bases and J by 0 bases, with 9 bases between the two germline ends. The CDR3 totals 15 residues.

The genes are TRBV30 and TRBJ2-7, with D perhaps TRBD1 or TRBD2 (5 bases each). The V end was cut by 4 bases, the J end by 4 bases, with 14 bases between. This CDR3 region has 13 residues. Germline lookup yields CDR1 GTSNPN and CDR2 SVGIG (reference sequence). In DNA form, the CDR3 reads TGTGCCTGGACCGGGACCGACCCGTACGAGCAGTACTTC. The encoded protein is CAWTGTDPYEQYF.

J is TRBJ2-7 and V is TRBV13; D might be TRBD1 (6 bases). The CDR3 length is 15 residues. CDR1 and CDR2 (germline): PRHDT, FYEKMQ (reference sequence). V lost 5 bases and J lost 3, with 17 bases in between. The CDR3 loop reads CASSPGDQADYEQYF. The CDR3 region has the DNA TGTGCCAGCAGCCCAGGGGACCAAGCGGACTACGAGCAGTACTTC.

CDR3 in amino acids: CASSYRSTGQYNEQFF. CDR3 nucleotides: TGTGCCAGCAGTTATAGAAGTACAGGCCAGTACAATGAGCAGTTCTTC. J is TRBJ2-1 and V is TRBV7-7; possibly TRBD1 for D (5 bases). From germline, CDR1 is SSHAT and CDR2 FNYEAQ (reference sequence). V dropped 6 bases and J dropped 4 bases, with 19 bases sitting between them. This CDR3 is 16 amino acids long. The whole variable domain, filled in from reference TRBV7-7 and TRBJ2-1, reads GAGVSQSPRYKVTKRGQDVTLRCDPISSHATLYWYQQALGQGPEFLTYFNYEAQPDKSGLPSDRFSAERPEGSISTLTIQRTEQRDSAMYRCASSYRSTGQYNEQFFGPGTRLTVL.

The chain employs TRBV30 and TRBJ2-7, with D tentatively TRBD1 (5 bases). Trimming left V 5 bases short and J 2 bases short, with 10 bases between. In germline, CDR1 is GTSNPN, CDR2 SVGIG (reference sequence). CDR3 size: 12 residues. The DNA of the CDR3 is TGTGCCTGGGCCGGACACCCCTACGAGCAGTACTTC. This codes for CAWAGHPYEQYF.

The J gene is TRBJ1-1, the V gene TRBV14; the D gene is possibly TRBD1 (5 bases). The CDR3 spans 13 residues. V lost 1 base and J 4 bases, leaving 7 bases between the germline ends. The germline CDR1 and CDR2 sequences are SGHDN and FVKESK. CDR3 coding DNA: TGTGCCAGCAGCCAAGTCGGGGGCACTGAAGCTTTCTTT. Translated: CASSQVGGTEAFF.

In DNA form, the CDR3 reads TGTGCCAGCAGTAATTACGAGCAGTACTTC. Amino acids: CASSNYEQYF. The V gene is TRBV27, the J gene TRBJ2-7; D not certain. The germline V gene encodes CDR1 MNHEY and CDR2 SMNVEV (reference sequence). This CDR3 contains 10 residues. Trimming removed 5 bases from V and 4 bases from J, with 3 bases in between.

CDR3 region: CASSFGWDYEQYF. The CDR3, as DNA: TGTGCCAGCAGCTTTGGGTGGGACTACGAGCAGTACTTC. The chain is built from TRBV5-6 and TRBJ2-7, with D unresolved. Germline CDR1 SGHDT, CDR2 YYEEEE. This CDR3 has 13 amino acids. Trimming pared 2 bases from V and 3 bases from J, leaving 9 bases between.

The chain has TRBV18 and TRBJ2-1; 8 bases are a match to TRBD2. Germline CDR1 and CDR2: KGHSH and LQKENI. Trimming removed 5 bases from V and 5 bases from J; junction bases left unmatched: 8. CDR3 length: 15 amino acids. The CDR3 DNA sequence: TGTGCCAGCTCAACCACGGGAGGGCTAAACAATGAGCAGTTCTTC. Its protein product is CASSTTGGLNNEQFF.

The chain has TRBV5-1 and TRBJ2-3, with D unresolved. CDR3 length: 14 residues. The ends were cut back, 0 bases at V and 6 bases at J, with 11 bases in the middle. The V gene's germline CDR1 is SGHRS and CDR2 YFSETQ. The CDR3 loop is CASSLEAELDTQYF. CDR3 sequence (DNA): TGCGCCAGCAGCTTGGAGGCGGAGTTGGATACGCAGTATTTT.

The CDR3 loop reads CASSLGQGYYEQYF. The CDR3 DNA reads TGTGCCAGCAGCTTGGGACAGGGGTACTACGAGCAGTACTTC. The chain couples TRBV7-8 to TRBJ2-7; 10 nucleotides match TRBD1. V shed 3 bases and J 3 bases; nucleotides not matched to a gene: 2. Germline-derived CDR1 and CDR2 are SGHVS and FQNEAQ. There are 14 residues in the CDR3.

The V gene is TRBV7-9, the J gene TRBJ1-2; 7 bases fit TRBD1. Germline-derived CDR1 and CDR2 are SEHNR and FQNEAQ (reference sequence). The trim removed 11 bases at V and 2 bases at J, leaving 5 bases unmatched. CDR3 length: 12 amino acids. The CDR3 reads CAGSGQNYGYTF. CDR3 DNA sequence: TGTGCCGGATCGGGACAGAACTATGGCTACACCTTC.

The genes are TRBV7-6 and TRBJ2-3; maybe TRBD1 (5 bases). Trimming stripped 3 bases from V and 1 base from J, with 8 bases between. Looked up from germline, CDR1 is SGHVS and CDR2 is FNYEAQ. CDR3 length: 14 amino acids. The CDR3 sequence: CASSFGRGTDTQYF. The CDR3 nucleotides read TGTGCCAGCAGCTTCGGCAGGGGCACAGATACGCAGTATTTT.

This clone was found a few times. V and J are TRBV19 and TRBJ2-7; 10 bases are shared with TRBD2. This CDR3 is built from 13 residues. The germline V gene has CDR1 LNHDA and CDR2 SQIVND (reference sequence). V lost 10 bases, J lost 4 bases, and 7 bases stayed unmatched. The CDR3 sequence is CATREAGGYEQYF. CDR3 coding DNA: TGTGCCACCCGGGAAGCGGGAGGGTACGAGCAGTACTTC.

The CDR3 nucleotides read TGTGCCAGCAGGGAGACAGCTCTCTCTGGGGCCAACGTCCTGACTTTC. Amino acid sequence: CASRETALSGANVLTF. The chain links TRBV2 to TRBJ2-6; weak D call: TRBD1 (5 bases). V dropped 6 bases and J dropped 0 bases, with 12 bases sitting between them. CDR1 and CDR2 from the germline V gene are SNHLY and FYNNEI. This CDR3 spans 16 amino acids.

This chain joins TRBV6-5 and TRBJ2-3; 14 bases match TRBD2. The J segment lost 2 bases and the V segment lost 6 bases, leaving 1 base of the junction unmatched. CDR3 size: 15 residues. Germline V gives CDR1 MNHEY, CDR2 SVGAGI. The CDR3: CASRTSGGATDTQYF. CDR3 DNA: TGTGCCAGCAGGACTAGCGGGGGGGCCACAGATACGCAGTATTTT.

The V gene is TRBV5-6, the J gene TRBJ2-7, with 8 bases aligning to TRBD1. From germline, CDR1 is SGHDT and CDR2 YYEEEE. The CDR3 loop spans 14 amino acids. The V gene end was trimmed by 0 bases and the J gene end by 5 bases; junction bases not matched to a gene: 4. In DNA, the CDR3 is TGTGCCAGCAGCTTGGTAGGACAGGGAAACGAGCAGTACTTC. It yields the protein CASSLVGQGNEQYF.

V usage is TRBV5-1 and J usage is TRBJ2-7; 9 bases map to TRBD1. The V and J ends lost 2 bases and 6 bases, in that order; junction bases with no gene match: 6. From germline, CDR1 is SGHRS and CDR2 YFSETQ. CDR3 size: 14 residues. The CDR3 loop is CASSLGQGRLEQYF. The CDR3 bases are TGCGCCAGCAGCTTAGGACAGGGGCGACTCGAGCAGTACTTC.

This rearrangement joins TRBV30 to TRBJ1-2; D ambiguous. This CDR3 has 12 amino acids. Per the germline V gene, CDR1 is GTSNPN and CDR2 is SVGIG (reference sequence). Trimming took 2 bases from V and 8 from J, leaving 12 bases between them. The chain's CDR3 is CAWSMQPEGYTF. In nucleotides, the CDR3 is TGTGCCTGGAGTATGCAGCCTGAAGGCTACACCTTC.

The chain uses TRBV9 and TRBJ2-2; the match to TRBD2 covers 8 bases. The CDR3 consists of 16 residues. Germline assignment: CDR1 SGDLS and CDR2 YYNGEE. Germline trimming cut 2 bases from V and 1 base from J; bases unmatched to any gene: 4. The CDR3 DNA reads as TGTGCCAGCAGCGTCTCGGGACTAGAGAACACCGGGGAGCTGTTTTTT. Amino acids: CASSVSGLENTGELFF. The whole variable domain, remainder taken from reference TRBV9 and TRBJ2-2, is DSGVTQTPKHLITATGQRVTLRCSPRSGDLSVYWYQQSLDQGLQFLIQYYNGEERAKGNILERFSAQQFPDLHSELNLSSLELGDSALYFCASSVSGLENTGELFFGEGSRLTVL.

Regarding this clone: Other DNA sequences in the sample encode the same CDR3. The CDR3 here is CASSFGTGAYEQYF. CDR3 DNA: TGTGCCAGCAGCTTCGGGACAGGGGCCTACGAGCAGTACTTC. The chain has TRBV5-4 and TRBJ2-7; 10 bases map to TRBD1. This CDR3 comprises 14 residues. The junction had 1 base not matched to a gene; V was cut back by 2 bases and J by 2 bases. Germline CDR1 is SGHNT and CDR2 is YYREEE (reference sequence). Combining the CDR3 with reference TRBV5-4 and TRBJ2-7 gives the whole variable domain ETGVTQSPTHLIKTRGQQVTLRCSSQSGHNTVSWYQQALGQGPQFIFQYYREEENGRGNFPPRFSGLQFPNYSSELNVNALELDDSALYLCASSFGTGAYEQYFGPGTRLTVT.

The J gene is TRBJ1-4, the V gene TRBV27; the D gene is possibly TRBD1 (6 bases). The V end was cut by 5 bases, the J end by 0 bases, with 13 bases between. The germline gives CDR1 MNHEY, CDR2 SMNVEV (reference sequence). The CDR3 totals 16 residues. The CDR3 region has the DNA TGTGCCAGCAGTGTTATATGGGACACAACTAATGAAAAACTGTTTTTT. It translates to CASSVIWDTTNEKLFF.

DNA for the CDR3: TGTGCCAGCAGTGAGGGACCGAACGAGCAGTACTTC. It translates to CASSEGPNEQYF. The chain employs TRBV2 and TRBJ2-7; perhaps D is TRBD1 or TRBD2 (5 bases each). Between the trimmed V and J ends, which lost 3 bases and 5 bases, there was a span of 8 bases. This CDR3 contains 12 residues. Germline V lookup: CDR1 SNHLY, CDR2 FYNNEI. Based on the CDR3 plus reference TRBV2 and TRBJ2-7, the full variable domain is EPEVTQTPSHQVTQMGQEVILRCVPISNHLYFYWYRQILGQKVEFLVSFYNNEISEKSEIFDDQFSVERPDGSNFTLKIRSTKLEDSAMYFCASSEGPNEQYFGPGTRLTVT.

This clone was detected only once. The chain combines TRBV13 with TRBJ1-4; 7 bases map to TRBD1. The CDR3 consists of 17 residues. The V gene end was trimmed by 0 bases and the J gene end by 5 bases; junction bases not matched to a gene: 9. Germline-derived CDR1 and CDR2 are PRHDT and FYEKMQ (reference sequence). CDR3 DNA sequence: TGTGCCAGCAGCTTAGGACCTCCGACAGGGTACAATGAAAAACTGTTTTTT. This codes for CASSLGPPTGYNEKLFF. Based on the CDR3 plus reference TRBV13 and TRBJ1-4, the full variable domain is AAGVIQSPRHLIKEKRETATLKCYPIPRHDTVYWYQQGPGQDPQFLISFYEKMQSDKGSIPDRFSAQQFSDYHSELNMSSLELGDSALYFCASSLGPPTGYNEKLFFGSGTQLSVL.

This rearrangement joins TRBV2 to TRBJ2-7; TRBD2 matches at 8 bases. This CDR3 comprises 13 residues. CDR1 and CDR2 (germline): SNHLY, FYNNEI. V shed 8 bases and J 0 bases; nucleotides not matched to a gene: 3. The chain's CDR3 is CASRGGISYEQYF. CDR3 nucleotides: TGTGCCAGCCGGGGGGGAATCTCCTACGAGCAGTACTTC.

The chain has TRBV7-3 and TRBJ2-1, with 9 bases matching TRBD2. V gave up 4 bases and J gave up 6 bases; unmatched junction bases: 13. Germline-derived CDR1 and CDR2 are SGHTA and FQGTGA. This CDR3 is built from 17 residues. The CDR3: CASSSLGLASSRNEQFF. As DNA, the CDR3 is TGTGCCAGCAGCTCTCTGGGACTAGCAAGCTCTCGCAATGAGCAGTTCTTC.

This chain connects TRBV27 to TRBJ2-5; D gene ambiguous. The CDR3 runs to 13 residues. V dropped 2 bases and J dropped 0 bases, with 4 bases sitting between them. Looked up from germline, CDR1 is MNHEY and CDR2 is SMNVEV (reference sequence). The chain's CDR3 is CASSLAHQETQYF. For the CDR3, the DNA is TGTGCCAGCAGTTTAGCTCACCAAGAGACCCAGTACTTC.

The chain uses TRBV7-9 and TRBJ2-7; D unresolved. Trimming stripped 0 bases from V and 4 bases from J, with 7 bases between. Germline lookup yields CDR1 SEHNR and CDR2 FQNEAQ (reference sequence). The CDR3 length is 13 residues. The CDR3 DNA reads TGTGCCAGCAGCTTAGCGATGGGTTACGAGCAGTACTTC. Translation gives CASSLAMGYEQYF.